Listed here are 20 T cell receptor beta chains from one sample, sequenced in a study of blood T cells in healthy people across ages. Primers used in a second PCR of about 6 to 12 cycles were a sample-barcoded 5' primer and a J-beta primer mix. One entry per CDR3 protein, called by TCRdb with MiXCR from the 5' RACE reads. The sample yields 1.5 million to 2 million distinct CDR3 sequences, 28% seen once. The material sequenced was blood. The receptors were gathered from a woman aged 30 to 39 in good health.

This clonotype was counted only a few times. This sequence joins TRBV7-8 and TRBJ2-7; tentatively, D is TRBD1 (6 bases). The CDR3 contains 16 residues. Trimming took 4 bases from V and 3 from J, leaving 19 bases between them. Germline CDR1 reads SGHVS; CDR2 reads FQNEAQ. Here the CDR3 DNA reads TGTGCCAGCAGCTACGGACCAGGACAGCCGAGCTACGAGCAGTACTTC. This codes for CASSYGPGQPSYEQYF.

V usage is TRBV6-1 and J usage is TRBJ1-4; unclear D gene. The CDR3 has 16 amino acids. The V gene lost 7 bases and the J gene lost 5 bases, with 20 bases spanning the gap. Germline V gene data show CDR1 as MNHNS and CDR2 as SASEGT. As DNA, the CDR3 is TGTGCCAGCATCCCGGGGTTCAACCTAGCCAATGAAAAACTGTTTTTT. Protein: CASIPGFNLANEKLFF.

The gene calls are TRBV6-2 or TRBV6-3 and TRBJ2-4; 10 bases align to TRBD1. With 5 bases clipped from V and 1 base from J, the junction kept 14 bases outside the gene matches. The CDR3 is made up of 19 amino acids. The germline gives CDR1 MNHEY, CDR2 SVGEGT. The DNA for the CDR3 is TGTGCCAGCAGTCCCCCGGGACAGGGGTTAAGGGGGGCCAAAAACATTCAGTACTTC. This sequence encodes CASSPPGQGLRGAKNIQYF.

This rearrangement joins TRBV20-1 to TRBJ2-5; TRBD2 matches 12 bases. The DNA end is more similar to TRBJ2-7, so the J call may be wrong. From germline, CDR1 is DFQATT and CDR2 SNEGSKA (reference sequence). This CDR3 has 14 amino acids. The DNA for the CDR3 is TGCAGTGCTAGTATGCTAGCGGGGGGGAACGAGCAGTACTTC. Translation: CSASMLAGGNEQYF.

This chain joins TRBV20-1 and TRBJ2-5; 10 nucleotides line up with TRBD2. This CDR3 contains 14 residues. Germline-derived CDR1 and CDR2 are DFQATT and SNEGSKA (reference sequence). Unmatched junction bases numbered 6, after V lost 4 bases and J lost 4 bases. CDR3 bases: TGCAGTGCTACTTGGACTAGCGGAGCAGAGACCCAGTACTTC. Translated, it gives CSATWTSGAETQYF.

This chain connects TRBV25-1 to TRBJ2-1; tentative D call: TRBD1 (5 bases). V was trimmed by 8 bases and J by 0 bases, leaving 11 bases between them. CDR3 size: 14 residues. Germline CDR1 is MGHDK and CDR2 is SYGVNS. The CDR3 region has the DNA TGTGCCAGCTCCCAGGGTTACTCCTACAATGAGCAGTTCTTC. It translates to CASSQGYSYNEQFF.

This clonotype was seen more than once but under ten times. The V and J genes are TRBV5-1 and TRBJ1-2, with TRBD1 as a possible D gene (5 bases). The V end was cut by 6 bases, the J end by 6 bases, with 15 bases between. The CDR3 is 13 amino acids. The germline gives CDR1 SGHRS, CDR2 YFSETQ. For the CDR3, the DNA is TGCGCCAGCACGAAACGGGGGGGTGATGGCTACACCTTC. Translation: CASTKRGGDGYTF.

This clonotype was observed many times. The rearrangement joins TRBV12-5 to TRBJ2-7, with 10 nucleotides matching TRBD1. The V segment lost 6 bases and the J segment 0 bases; nucleotides outside the gene matches: 5. The germline CDR1 and CDR2 sequences are LGHNT and FRNRAP. CDR3 length equals 15 residues. The CDR3 loop reads CASGSRDRGSYEQYF. The CDR3 DNA follows: TGTGCTAGTGGCTCCCGGGACAGGGGCTCCTACGAGCAGTACTTC.

The rearrangement joins TRBV5-1 to TRBJ2-1; D ambiguous. CDR3 size: 15 residues. The germline V and J ends were trimmed by 0 bases and 5 bases, with 12 bases remaining between them. The germline CDR1 and CDR2 sequences are SGHRS and YFSETQ. The CDR3 reads CASSLALSTNNEQFF. CDR3 nucleotides: TGCGCCAGCAGCTTGGCCCTGAGTACGAACAATGAGCAGTTCTTC.

The V call is TRBV20-1, the J call TRBJ2-3, with 8 positions matching TRBD2. Germline V gene data show CDR1 as DFQATT and CDR2 as SNEGSKA (reference sequence). After removal of 5 bases from V and 4 bases from J, the junction contained 11 bases not matched to a gene. The CDR3 loop spans 15 amino acids. CDR3 sequence reads: CSAGPIAGFPDTQYF. Here the CDR3 DNA reads TGCAGTGCTGGACCGATAGCGGGGTTCCCAGATACGCAGTATTTT.

This clonotype was seen many times. The chain combines TRBV20-1 with TRBJ2-5, with D perhaps matching TRBD1 (6 bases). The CDR3 consists of 17 residues. Germline V CDR1 and CDR2: DFQATT, SNEGSKA (reference sequence). Trimming cost V 0 bases and J 1 base, with 18 bases left between them. CDR3 nucleotides: TGCAGTGCTAGAGATCCCTCGACAGGCTTAACCCAAGAGACCCAGTACTTC. Protein sequence: CSARDPSTGLTQETQYF.

The rearrangement joins TRBV5-1 to TRBJ2-6; maybe TRBD1 (6 bases). CDR1 is SGHRS, CDR2 YFSETQ, per germline. There are 18 residues in the CDR3. Trimming removed 4 bases at V and 1 base at J, with 18 bases between. CDR3 DNA: TGCGCCAGCAGCCCGCAACAGGGTTGGAGGTCTGGGGCCAACGTCCTGACTTTC. It encodes CASSPQQGWRSGANVLTF.

This clonotype was counted only a few times. The V and J genes are TRBV7-2 and TRBJ2-3; TRBD2 matches at 8 bases. Germline V gene lookup returns CDR1 SGHTA and CDR2 FQGNSA. The CDR3 is made up of 18 amino acids. The V gene end was trimmed by 4 bases and the J gene end by 6 bases; junction bases not matched to a gene: 18. The CDR3 DNA reads as TGTGCCAGCAGCTCACCCCGACTAGCGTCAAATCAGGTGGATACGCAGTATTTT. This sequence encodes CASSSPRLASNQVDTQYF.

This clonotype has just a few counts. This chain connects TRBV7-8 to TRBJ1-5; D remains ambiguous. Trimming removed 1 base from V and 2 bases from J, with 18 bases in between. The CDR3 sequence is 18 residues long. Germline CDR1 is SGHVS and CDR2 is FQNEAQ. The CDR3 region is CASSLGQERWSGNQPQHF. The CDR3 DNA follows: TGTGCCAGCAGCTTAGGACAAGAACGTTGGAGCGGCAATCAGCCCCAGCATTTT.

This sequence joins TRBV29-1 and TRBJ2-2; D is ambiguous. V was shortened by 7 bases and J by 0 bases, with 12 bases between the two germline ends. Germline V CDR1 and CDR2: SQVTM, ANQGSEA. The CDR3 has 14 amino acids. This CDR3 is CSAPLIPNTGELFF. For the CDR3, the DNA is TGCAGCGCCCCCCTGATACCGAACACCGGGGAGCTGTTTTTT.

This clonotype was seen more than once but under ten times. The chain employs TRBV12-3 or TRBV12-4 and TRBJ2-4; D gene unclear. The V gene lost 5 bases and the J gene lost 5 bases, with 7 bases spanning the gap. CDR3 length equals 12 residues. The CDR3 coding sequence is TGTGCCAGCAGTCCCGAGCAAAACATTCAGTACTTC. This gives the protein CASSPEQNIQYF.

This clonotype was counted between two and nine times. V is TRBV27 and J is TRBJ1-1; no definite D call. The CDR3 length is 13 residues. V gave up 3 bases and J gave up 5 bases, with 10 bases separating them. Germline V gene sequence: CDR1 MNHEY, CDR2 SMNVEV (reference sequence). CDR3 protein: CASSLGSRTEAFF. DNA for the CDR3: TGTGCCAGCAGTTTGGGGAGTAGGACTGAAGCTTTCTTT.

This clonotype was seen more than once but under ten times. The rearrangement links TRBV9 to TRBJ1-1; D not resolved. Germline CDR1 reads SGDLS; CDR2 reads YYNGEE. The ends were cut back, 0 bases at V and 5 bases at J, with 14 bases in the middle. The CDR3 has 15 residues. CDR3 DNA: TGTGCCAGCAGCGTAGCTTTCGGGCGGGGAACTGAAGCTTTCTTT. This encodes CASSVAFGRGTEAFF.

The CDR3 DNA sequence: TGTGCCAGCAGTCCAAGCCGGGGACTAGCGGAAAGAGGGGAAGAAAACATTCAGTACTTC. Translated: CASSPSRGLAERGEENIQYF. The V call is TRBV12-3 or TRBV12-4, the J call TRBJ2-4; 11 positions match TRBD2. The CDR3 contains 20 residues. The V gene end was trimmed by 5 bases and the J gene end by 5 bases; junction bases not matched to a gene: 20.

The chain joins TRBV20-1 to TRBJ2-1; D is unresolved. Trimming took 6 bases from V and 9 from J, leaving 15 bases between them. The CDR3 has 12 amino acids. Germline V gene sequence: CDR1 DFQATT, CDR2 SNEGSKA (reference sequence). CDR3 nucleotide sequence: TGCAGTGCCTCGGGTGGCATGCGTGAGCAGTTCTTC. As protein: CSASGGMREQFF.